Listed below are T cell receptor beta chains from one sample, sequenced in a study of T cell clonotyping in hematopoietic cell transplantation. TCRdb's table, derived via immunoSEQ multiplex PCR, lists solely in-frame clones and lacks some. The sample yields 14,000 or so clones, less than 98% seen once. The sample was peripheral blood mononuclear cells, taken 30 days after allogeneic stem cell transplant. The receptors were gathered from a female patient aged 45 to 65 who had an allogeneic stem cell transplant from an unrelated donor, so T cells may come from the graft donor. Some clones in this sample may be carry-over from other donors' samples. The CDR3 runs from the conserved cysteine through the conserved F or W. A D gene is named only where the DNA matches it firmly. Some rows mark clone size as missing; the rest say once, few, many or name a class of expanded clone.

>once|TRBJ1-3|NA|TRBV6-5
CASSYSLSGNTIYF
TGTGCCAGCAGTTACTCTTTGAGTGGAAACACCATATATTTT
>NA|TRBJ2-2|NA|TRBV7-7
CASSLAGSGTGELFF
TGTGCTAGCAGCTTAGCAGGGTCGGGCACCGGGGAGCTGTTTTTT
>NA|TRBJ1-3|NA|TRBV6-5
CASRRSVSGNTIYF
TGTGCCAGCAGAAGGAGTGTCTCTGGAAACACCATATATTTT
>NA|TRBJ2-7|NA|TRBV5-1
CASSLGVTDEQYF
TGCGCCAGCAGCTTGGGAGTGACTGACGAGCAGTACTTC
>NA|TRBJ2-3|TRBD1|TRBV6-1
CASSAGTGGVDTQYF
TGTGCCAGCAGTGCCGGGACAGGGGGCGTGGATACGCAGTATTTT
>NA|TRBJ1-1|TRBD1|TRBV2
CASSEGAGGYTEAFF
TGTGCCAGCAGTGAAGGGGCAGGGGGCTACACTGAAGCTTTCTTT
>once|TRBJ2-7|TRBD1|TRBV11-2
CASSSIVTGVGRQYF
TGTGCCAGCAGCTCCATAGTTACAGGGGTCGGACGGCAGTACTTC
>once|TRBJ2-7|NA|TRBV7-9
CASSLGEVSRGYDEQYF
TGTGCCAGCAGCTTAGGGGAGGTTAGCAGGGGCTACGACGAGCAGTACTTC
>once|TRBJ2-5|NA|TRBV7-8
CASSPGGKETQYF
TGTGCCAGCAGCCCAGGTGGTAAAGAGACCCAGTACTTC
>NA|TRBJ1-6|NA|TRBV7-9
CASSSWGGNSPLHF
TGTGCCAGCAGTTCCTGGGGGGGGAATTCACCCCTCCACTTT
>NA|TRBJ1-6|TRBD1|TRBV5-6
CASSWDRGVSPLHF
TGTGCCAGCAGTTGGGACAGGGGCGTTTCACCCCTCCACTTT
>NA|TRBJ1-5|TRBD1|TRBV6-6
CASSYRGDSNQPQHF
TGTGCCAGCAGCTACAGGGGTGACAGCAATCAGCCCCAGCATTTT
>NA|TRBJ2-1|TRBD2|TRBV6-1
CASSEALAGNNEQFF
TGTGCCAGCAGTGAAGCACTAGCGGGTAACAATGAGCAGTTCTTC
>NA|TRBJ1-2|NA|TRBV19
CASSYPGAAGYTF
TGTGCCAGTAGTTACCCAGGGGCGGCTGGCTACACCTTC
>once|TRBJ2-1|TRBD1|TRBV14
CASRRYETGEYYNEQFF
TGTGCCAGCAGGCGCTACGAGACAGGGGAGTATTACAATGAGCAGTTCTTC
>once|TRBJ2-7|NA|TRBV29-1
CSVHSLNEQYF
TGCAGCGTTCATTCGTTGAACGAGCAGTACTTC
>NA|TRBJ2-2|TRBD1|TRBV7-9
CASSLGQTGELFF
TGTGCCAGCAGCTTGGGACAGACCGGGGAGCTGTTTTTT
>NA|TRBJ1-6|NA|TRBV9
CASSVRSGAVSPLHF
TGTGCCAGCAGCGTACGGTCAGGGGCGGTTTCACCCCTCCACTTT
>NA|TRBJ1-1|TRBD1|TRBV4-1
CASSQVRSGDRGSAFF
TGCGCCAGCAGCCAAGTAAGATCAGGGGACAGGGGGAGTGCTTTCTTT
>NA|TRBJ2-1|TRBD2|TRBV10-3
CAIGRLAGDNEQFF
TGTGCCATCGGCAGACTAGCGGGGGACAATGAGCAGTTCTTC
>NA|TRBJ2-5|NA|TRBV5-1
CASRPGPTLYGQETQYF
TGCGCCAGCCGGCCGGGACCCACCTTATATGGCCAAGAGACCCAGTACTTC
>NA|TRBJ2-3|NA|TRBV7-2
CASRDTDTQYF
TGTGCCAGCAGGGACACAGATACGCAGTATTTT
>NA|TRBJ1-5|NA|TRBV10-2
CASSERTPAAGRQPQHF
TGCGCCAGCAGTGAGAGAACCCCGGCAGCGGGGCGACAGCCCCAGCATTTT
>NA|TRBJ1-1|NA|TRBV4-1
CASSQRQLNTEAFF
TGCGCCAGCAGCCAAAGACAGCTGAACACTGAAGCTTTCTTT
>NA|TRBJ1-6|NA|TRBV30
CAWSEGGDSPLHF
TGTGCCTGGAGTGAGGGGGGGGATTCACCCCTCCACTTT
>NA|TRBJ2-6|NA|TRBV2
CASIRDAGANVLTF
TGTGCCAGCATTCGGGACGCTGGGGCCAACGTCCTGACTTTC
>NA|TRBJ2-2|NA|TRBV5-6
CASSLLTLLTGELFF
TGTGCCAGCAGCTTGTTGACACTACTCACCGGGGAGCTGTTTTTT
>NA|TRBJ2-7|NA|TRBV9
CAGGLGEDYEQYF
TGTGCCGGGGGGCTCGGGGAGGACTACGAGCAGTACTTC
>NA|TRBJ2-2|TRBD1|TRBV5-1
CASHGTGVNTGELFF
TGCGCCAGCCATGGGACAGGGGTGAACACCGGGGAGCTGTTTTTT
>NA|TRBJ2-5|NA|TRBV6-6
CASMVGGGKETQYF
TGTGCCAGTATGGTGGGGGGCGGGAAAGAGACCCAGTACTTC
>NA|TRBJ2-7|NA|TRBV2
CASSEAIFRGNSYEQYF
TGTGCCAGCAGTGAAGCGATCTTCCGGGGAAACTCCTACGAGCAGTACTTC
>NA|TRBJ2-7|TRBD1|TRBV6-4
CASSQTGGVREQYF
TGTGCCAGCAGTCAGACAGGGGGGGTCCGCGAGCAGTACTTC
>NA|TRBJ2-7|NA|TRBV5-1
CASSLFRSSYEQYF
TGCGCCAGCAGCTTATTTCGAAGCTCCTACGAGCAGTACTTC
>NA|TRBJ2-1|TRBD2|TRBV6-5
CASRQTSGIYNEQFF
TGTGCCAGCAGACAGACTAGCGGGATATACAATGAGCAGTTCTTC
>NA|TRBJ2-7|TRBD1|TRBV19
CASTAAGTGKIREQYF
TGTGCCAGTACCGCGGCGGGGACAGGGAAAATACGGGAGCAGTACTTC
>NA|TRBJ1-1|NA|TRBV19
CASTVTGRGTEAFF
TGTGCCAGTACCGTCACAGGGCGCGGCACTGAAGCTTTCTTT
>NA|TRBJ1-6|TRBD1|TRBV4-1
CASSQDRDRGSGGKSPLHF
TGCGCCAGCAGCCAAGATAGGGACAGGGGCTCCGGGGGCAAGTCACCCCTCCACTTT
>NA|TRBJ1-1|NA|TRBV5-1
CASSLRRGSRRSTEAFF
TGCGCCAGCAGCCTAAGGAGGGGTTCAAGGCGAAGCACTGAAGCTTTCTTT
>NA|TRBJ2-6|NA|TRBV7-2
CASSFYGVSSGANVLTF
TGTGCCAGCAGCTTTTACGGAGTATCCTCTGGGGCCAACGTCCTGACTTTC
>once|TRBJ1-1|TRBD1|TRBV5-1
CASSLGDRVSEAFF
TGCGCCAGCAGCTTGGGGGACAGGGTTTCTGAAGCTTTCTTT
>once|TRBJ2-7|NA|TRBV30
CAYDRESPYEQYF
TGTGCCTATGACCGAGAGAGCCCCTACGAGCAGTACTTC